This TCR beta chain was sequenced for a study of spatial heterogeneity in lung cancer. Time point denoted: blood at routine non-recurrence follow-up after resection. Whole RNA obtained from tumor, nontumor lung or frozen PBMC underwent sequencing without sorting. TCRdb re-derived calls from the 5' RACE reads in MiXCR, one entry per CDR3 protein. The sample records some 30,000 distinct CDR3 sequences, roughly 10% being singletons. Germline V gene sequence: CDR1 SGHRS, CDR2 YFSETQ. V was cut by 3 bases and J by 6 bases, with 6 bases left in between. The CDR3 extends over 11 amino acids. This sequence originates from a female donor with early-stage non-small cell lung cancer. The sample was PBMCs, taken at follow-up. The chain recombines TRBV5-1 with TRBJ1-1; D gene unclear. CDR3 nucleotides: TGCGCCAGCAGCTCCGGAGCTGAAGCTTTCTTT. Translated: CASSSGAEAFF. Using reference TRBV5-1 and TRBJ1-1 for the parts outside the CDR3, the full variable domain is KAGVTQTPRYLIKTRGQQVTLSCSPISGHRSVSWYQQTPGQGLQFLFEYFSETQRNKGNFPGRFSGRQFSNSRSEMNVSTLELGDSALYLCASSSGAEAFFGQGTRLTVV.